A selection of T cell receptor beta chains follows, all from one sample in a study of blood T cell repertoires in COVID-19. Here immunoSEQ multiplex PCR was the method, and the copy in TCRdb shows in-frame clones only, minus some. The sample yields tens of thousands of clones, 81% seen once. The sample comprised peripheral blood. All receptors derive from a man older than 75 with COVID-19, enrolled during active disease. Each CDR3 is given with its conserved first and last residue. The D gene is left open where the match is weak. Clone size is shown for a subset of rows, as once, few, many or a class of expanded clone.

v_call: TRBV4-3; j_call: TRBJ1-1; clone_size: NA; d_call: NA; cdr3_aa: CASSQEAGAPGEAFF; cdr3_nt: TGCGCCAGCAGCCAAGAGGCGGGGGCTCCTGGTGAAGCTTTCTTT
v_call: TRBV30; j_call: TRBJ2-1; clone_size: few; d_call: TRBD2; cdr3_aa: CAWRDFDSGKGNEQFF; cdr3_nt: TGTGCCTGGAGGGACTTTGATAGCGGGAAGGGGAATGAGCAGTTCTTC
v_call: TRBV30; j_call: TRBJ2-7; clone_size: once; d_call: NA; cdr3_aa: CAWSRGSSYEQYF; cdr3_nt: TGTGCCTGGAGTAGGGGGAGCTCCTACGAGCAGTACTTC
v_call: TRBV6-6; j_call: TRBJ1-6; clone_size: NA; d_call: NA; cdr3_aa: CASSPPRTRAWNSPLHF; cdr3_nt: TGTGCCAGCAGTCCACCGCGTACCCGCGCTTGGAATTCACCCCTCCACTTT
v_call: TRBV6-6; j_call: TRBJ1-5; clone_size: NA; d_call: TRBD1; cdr3_aa: CASSTGVIQPQHF; cdr3_nt: TGTGCCAGCAGTACAGGGGTTATTCAGCCCCAGCATTTT
v_call: TRBV4-2; j_call: TRBJ2-1; clone_size: few; d_call: TRBD2; cdr3_aa: CASSQDRDNAGGPNEQFF; cdr3_nt: TGTGCCAGCAGCCAAGATAGGGACAACGCGGGGGGGCCCAATGAGCAGTTCTTC
v_call: TRBV6-5; j_call: TRBJ1-1; clone_size: NA; d_call: NA; cdr3_aa: CASSYGRGIMNTEAFF; cdr3_nt: TGTGCCAGCAGTTACGGCCGCGGCATCATGAACACTGAAGCTTTCTTT
v_call: TRBV7-5; j_call: TRBJ1-5; clone_size: NA; d_call: NA; cdr3_aa: CARSLFSGTGNQPQHF; cdr3_nt: TGTGCCAGAAGCTTATTTTCCGGGACAGGCAATCAGCCCCAGCATTTT
v_call: TRBV9; j_call: TRBJ2-7; clone_size: NA; d_call: NA; cdr3_aa: CASSDGGPVARNF; cdr3_nt: TGTGCCAGCAGCGATGGAGGGCCGGTCGCGAGGAACTTC
v_call: TRBV6-1; j_call: TRBJ2-1; clone_size: NA; d_call: NA; cdr3_aa: CASSELGSSYNEQFF; cdr3_nt: TGTGCCAGCAGTGAGTTAGGGAGCTCCTACAATGAGCAGTTCTTC
v_call: TRBV3-1/TRBV3-2; j_call: TRBJ2-5; clone_size: NA; d_call: TRBD2; cdr3_aa: CASSQGRLAGERETQYF; cdr3_nt: TGTGCCAGCAGCCAAGGAAGACTAGCGGGAGAGAGAGAGACCCAGTACTTC
v_call: TRBV4-2; j_call: TRBJ1-2; clone_size: NA; d_call: TRBD1; cdr3_aa: CASSRTGVLGYTF; cdr3_nt: TGTGCCAGCAGTCGGACAGGGGTTCTTGGCTACACCTTC
v_call: TRBV12-3/TRBV12-4; j_call: TRBJ1-4; clone_size: NA; d_call: NA; cdr3_aa: CASSGQLNEKLFF; cdr3_nt: TGTGCCAGCTCTGGACAGTTAAATGAAAAACTGTTTTTT
v_call: TRBV7-2; j_call: TRBJ1-1; clone_size: NA; d_call: NA; cdr3_aa: CASSLFLGGSPEGAFF; cdr3_nt: TGTGCCAGCAGCTTATTTCTGGGGGGAAGTCCTGAGGGGGCTTTCTTT
v_call: TRBV11-1; j_call: TRBJ2-2; clone_size: NA; d_call: TRBD2; cdr3_aa: CASSRRGSTGELFF; cdr3_nt: TGTGCCAGCAGCAGGCGGGGGAGCACCGGGGAGCTGTTTTTT
v_call: TRBV3-1/TRBV3-2; j_call: TRBJ1-6; clone_size: few; d_call: NA; cdr3_aa: CASSQGAGKNSPLHF; cdr3_nt: TGTGCCAGCAGCCAAGGGGCGGGTAAAAATTCACCCCTCCACTTT
v_call: TRBV7-9; j_call: TRBJ2-2; clone_size: once; d_call: NA; cdr3_aa: CASSLDSINTGELFF; cdr3_nt: TGTGCCAGCAGCTTAGACTCGATAAACACCGGGGAGCTGTTTTTT
v_call: TRBV7-9; j_call: TRBJ2-7; clone_size: NA; d_call: TRBD1; cdr3_aa: CASSPDRNTYEQYF; cdr3_nt: TGTGCCAGCAGCCCGGACAGGAATACCTACGAGCAGTACTTC
v_call: TRBV6-1; j_call: TRBJ1-2; clone_size: NA; d_call: NA; cdr3_aa: CASSEAAGADYGYTF; cdr3_nt: TGTGCCAGCAGTGAAGCCGCTGGGGCAGACTATGGCTACACCTTC
v_call: TRBV30; j_call: TRBJ1-2; clone_size: NA; d_call: TRBD1; cdr3_aa: CAWSRDSEYYGYTF; cdr3_nt: TGTGCCTGGAGCCGGGACAGTGAATACTATGGCTACACCTTC
v_call: TRBV11-2; j_call: TRBJ1-3; clone_size: NA; d_call: NA; cdr3_aa: CASSFNSGNTIYF; cdr3_nt: TGTGCCAGCAGCTTCAACTCTGGAAACACCATATATTTT
v_call: TRBV6-5; j_call: TRBJ1-1; clone_size: NA; d_call: NA; cdr3_aa: CASSQTREHTEAFF; cdr3_nt: TGTGCCAGCAGTCAAACCCGGGAGCACACTGAAGCTTTCTTT
v_call: TRBV3-1/TRBV3-2; j_call: TRBJ1-1; clone_size: NA; d_call: NA; cdr3_aa: CASSQDPGWRFF; cdr3_nt: TGTGCCAGCAGCCAAGATCCAGGGTGGCGTTTCTTT
v_call: TRBV5-1; j_call: TRBJ2-3; clone_size: once; d_call: NA; cdr3_aa: CASSPSRGSTDTQYF; cdr3_nt: TGCGCCAGCAGCCCATCACGAGGTAGCACAGATACGCAGTATTTT
v_call: TRBV29-1; j_call: TRBJ1-4; clone_size: NA; d_call: TRBD1; cdr3_aa: CSVQGATNEKLFF; cdr3_nt: TGCAGCGTGCAGGGGGCTACTAATGAAAAACTGTTTTTT
v_call: TRBV5-1; j_call: TRBJ1-5; clone_size: NA; d_call: TRBD1; cdr3_aa: CASSYGQGGQPQHF; cdr3_nt: TGCGCCAGCAGCTATGGACAGGGTGGTCAGCCCCAGCATTTT
v_call: TRBV18; j_call: TRBJ1-4; clone_size: NA; d_call: NA; cdr3_aa: CASSPPSGGGEKLFF; cdr3_nt: TGTGCCAGCTCACCACCCTCTGGGGGGGGCGAAAAACTGTTTTTT
v_call: TRBV11-3; j_call: TRBJ2-5; clone_size: once; d_call: TRBD2; cdr3_aa: CASSLTGTSGGQETQYF; cdr3_nt: TGTGCCAGCAGCTTAACGGGGACTAGCGGGGGGCAAGAGACCCAGTACTTC
v_call: TRBV7-9; j_call: TRBJ1-1; clone_size: NA; d_call: NA; cdr3_aa: CASRRDTEAFF; cdr3_nt: TGTGCCAGCAGGAGGGACACTGAAGCTTTCTTT
v_call: TRBV20-1; j_call: TRBJ2-7; clone_size: NA; d_call: NA; cdr3_aa: CSASIGEPPPYEQYF; cdr3_nt: TGCAGTGCTAGTATAGGAGAGCCACCCCCCTACGAGCAGTACTTC
v_call: TRBV5-1; j_call: TRBJ1-1; clone_size: NA; d_call: TRBD1; cdr3_aa: CASSWNTGAAEAFF; cdr3_nt: TGCGCCAGCAGCTGGAATACAGGGGCCGCTGAAGCTTTCTTT
v_call: TRBV29-1; j_call: TRBJ1-1; clone_size: NA; d_call: NA; cdr3_aa: CSVAGQKNTEAFF; cdr3_nt: TGCAGCGTCGCTGGACAGAAGAACACTGAAGCTTTCTTT
v_call: TRBV3-1/TRBV3-2; j_call: TRBJ1-2; clone_size: NA; d_call: TRBD1; cdr3_aa: CASSQDLGRGNYGYTF; cdr3_nt: TGTGCCAGCAGCCAAGACCTGGGCAGGGGGAACTATGGCTACACCTTC
v_call: TRBV28; j_call: TRBJ1-5; clone_size: NA; d_call: NA; cdr3_aa: CASSSPDSDSNQPQHF; cdr3_nt: TGTGCCAGCAGTTCCCCCGACAGTGATAGCAATCAGCCCCAGCATTTT
v_call: TRBV24-1; j_call: TRBJ2-1; clone_size: NA; d_call: TRBD1; cdr3_aa: CATSELPGQGINNEQFF; cdr3_nt: TGTGCCACCAGTGAACTTCCGGGACAGGGTATTAACAATGAGCAGTTCTTC
v_call: TRBV3-1/TRBV3-2; j_call: TRBJ1-2; clone_size: NA; d_call: TRBD1; cdr3_aa: CASSHTTGGIGYTF; cdr3_nt: TGTGCCAGCAGCCATACAACAGGGGGAATTGGCTACACCTTC
v_call: TRBV24-1; j_call: TRBJ2-2; clone_size: NA; d_call: NA; cdr3_aa: CATSGAGAMNTGELFF; cdr3_nt: TGTGCCACCAGTGGGGCAGGGGCGATGAACACCGGGGAGCTGTTTTTT
v_call: TRBV11-2; j_call: TRBJ2-3; clone_size: NA; d_call: TRBD2; cdr3_aa: CASSLAGGASTDTQYF; cdr3_nt: TGTGCCAGCAGCTTAGCGGGGGGGGCAAGCACAGATACGCAGTATTTT
v_call: TRBV7-7; j_call: TRBJ2-5; clone_size: NA; d_call: TRBD1; cdr3_aa: CASSLGASAGGRGETQYF; cdr3_nt: TGTGCCAGCAGCTTAGGGGCGTCGGCAGGGGGCCGGGGAGAGACCCAGTACTTC
v_call: TRBV29-1; j_call: TRBJ2-2; clone_size: NA; d_call: NA; cdr3_aa: CSVVARLDTGELFF; cdr3_nt: TGCAGCGTGGTCGCTCGGCTAGACACCGGGGAGCTGTTTTTT
v_call: TRBV2; j_call: TRBJ2-5; clone_size: NA; d_call: NA; cdr3_aa: CASRGGGGGSQETQYF; cdr3_nt: TGTGCCAGCAGGGGCGGAGGGGGGGGATCCCAAGAGACCCAGTACTTC
v_call: TRBV15; j_call: TRBJ2-1; clone_size: NA; d_call: TRBD1; cdr3_aa: CATSRDRGLDEQFF; cdr3_nt: TGTGCCACCAGCAGGGACAGGGGGCTCGATGAGCAGTTCTTC
v_call: TRBV29-1; j_call: TRBJ2-5; clone_size: NA; d_call: TRBD2; cdr3_aa: CSVRPRGGRVTQYF; cdr3_nt: TGCAGCGTTCGACCTCGGGGGGGCCGGGTGACCCAGTACTTC
v_call: TRBV3-1/TRBV3-2; j_call: TRBJ2-5; clone_size: NA; d_call: NA; cdr3_aa: CASSQGLGGTQYF; cdr3_nt: TGTGCCAGCAGCCAAGGCCTAGGGGGGACCCAGTACTTC
v_call: TRBV4-1; j_call: TRBJ2-3; clone_size: NA; d_call: TRBD2; cdr3_aa: CASSQGLAGFGGTQYF; cdr3_nt: TGCGCCAGCAGCCAAGGGCTAGCGGGATTTGGGGGTACGCAGTATTTT
v_call: TRBV19; j_call: TRBJ2-5; clone_size: NA; d_call: TRBD1; cdr3_aa: CASIGSWTGFKETQYF; cdr3_nt: TGTGCCAGTATAGGGTCTTGGACAGGGTTTAAAGAGACCCAGTACTTC
v_call: TRBV27; j_call: TRBJ1-3; clone_size: NA; d_call: NA; cdr3_aa: CASGGGPRNTIYF; cdr3_nt: TGTGCCAGCGGGGGGGGGCCTAGAAACACCATATATTTT
v_call: TRBV6-5; j_call: TRBJ1-4; clone_size: NA; d_call: NA; cdr3_aa: CASSYTWGLGEKLFF; cdr3_nt: TGTGCCAGCAGTTATACCTGGGGGCTGGGTGAAAAACTGTTTTTT
v_call: TRBV27; j_call: TRBJ2-1; clone_size: NA; d_call: TRBD1; cdr3_aa: CASSLTGTDNEQFF; cdr3_nt: TGTGCCAGCAGTTTGACAGGGACCGACAATGAGCAGTTCTTC
v_call: TRBV27; j_call: TRBJ2-3; clone_size: NA; d_call: TRBD2; cdr3_aa: CASSLGGLAGGNTQYF; cdr3_nt: TGTGCCAGCAGTTTAGGGGGACTAGCGGGGGGTAATACGCAGTATTTT
v_call: TRBV5-4; j_call: TRBJ1-5; clone_size: NA; d_call: TRBD1; cdr3_aa: CASSLGGQINQPQHF; cdr3_nt: TGTGCCAGCAGCTTGGGGGGACAGATCAATCAGCCCCAGCATTTT
v_call: TRBV7-9; j_call: TRBJ1-2; clone_size: NA; d_call: NA; cdr3_aa: CASSLIQGGIANYGYTF; cdr3_nt: TGTGCCAGCAGCTTAATCCAGGGAGGTATAGCTAACTATGGCTACACCTTC
v_call: TRBV7-2; j_call: TRBJ2-1; clone_size: NA; d_call: TRBD1; cdr3_aa: CASSRGGQVQFF; cdr3_nt: TGTGCCAGCAGCCGAGGGGGACAGGTCCAGTTCTTC
v_call: TRBV28; j_call: TRBJ2-7; clone_size: NA; d_call: NA; cdr3_aa: CASSPPGLTGSPYEQYF; cdr3_nt: TGTGCCAGCAGCCCCCCCGGGTTAACAGGCTCCCCCTACGAGCAGTACTTC
v_call: TRBV5-1; j_call: TRBJ1-1; clone_size: once; d_call: NA; cdr3_aa: CASSPRSGVTEAFF; cdr3_nt: TGCGCCAGCAGCCCGCGGTCAGGGGTAACTGAAGCTTTCTTT
v_call: TRBV7-8; j_call: TRBJ2-1; clone_size: NA; d_call: NA; cdr3_aa: CASSPIGGVGNEQFF; cdr3_nt: TGTGCCAGCAGCCCCATCGGAGGGGTTGGGAATGAGCAGTTCTTC
v_call: TRBV6-1; j_call: TRBJ2-5; clone_size: once; d_call: TRBD2; cdr3_aa: CASSEASGGRETQYF; cdr3_nt: TGTGCCAGCAGTGAAGCTAGCGGGGGAAGGGAGACCCAGTACTTC
v_call: TRBV5-1; j_call: TRBJ2-1; clone_size: NA; d_call: NA; cdr3_aa: CASSPKGDGTYNEQFF; cdr3_nt: TGCGCCAGCAGTCCTAAGGGCGACGGGACCTACAATGAGCAGTTCTTC
v_call: TRBV5-1; j_call: TRBJ2-1; clone_size: NA; d_call: TRBD1; cdr3_aa: CASTIGQVSYNEQFF; cdr3_nt: TGCGCCAGCACCATTGGACAGGTCTCCTACAATGAGCAGTTCTTC